The rows below give T cell receptor beta chains drawn from one sample of a study of T cell responses to AZD1222 COVID-19 vaccine. Sequencing was performed with immunoSEQ multiplex PCR; in TCRdb, only in-frame clones are kept and a portion is missing. The sample holds 140,000 to 150,000 clones; roughly nine tenths are singletons and the top ten take just over 5%. Here the sequenced sample was peripheral blood, taken on day 0 of AZD1222 vaccination. These receptors all come from an adult in good health. The CDR3 runs from the conserved cysteine through the conserved F or W. D genes are given only for firm matches.

J: TRBJ1-2; length: 15; D: TRBD1; V: TRBV28; DNA: TGTGCCAGCAGTTCATGGAACAGGGGGTACTATGGCTACACCTTC; CDR3: CASSSWNRGYYGYTF
J: TRBJ2-4; length: 12; D: .; V: TRBV7-2; DNA: TGTGCCAGCAGCTTAGACAAGAGCGTTCAGTACTTC; CDR3: CASSLDKSVQYF
J: TRBJ1-2; length: 15; D: TRBD1; V: TRBV28; DNA: TGTGCCAGCAGTCTACGGGGCGGACAGGGGGGCGGCTACACCTTC; CDR3: CASSLRGGQGGGYTF
J: TRBJ1-2; length: 15; D: .; V: TRBV4-1; DNA: TGCGCCAGCACCTCTCACGGGGGAGGAAACTATGGCTACACCTTC; CDR3: CASTSHGGGNYGYTF
J: TRBJ1-1; length: 12; D: .; V: TRBV3-1/TRBV3-2; DNA: TGTGCCAGCAGCCACTGGGGCACTGAAGCTTTCTTT; CDR3: CASSHWGTEAFF
J: TRBJ2-1; length: 13; D: .; V: TRBV29-1; DNA: TGCAGCGTTACAGGACAGCTTTACAATGAGCAGTTCTTC; CDR3: CSVTGQLYNEQFF
J: TRBJ1-6; length: 13; D: .; V: TRBV6-5; DNA: TGTGCCAGCAGTACAGAGAATAATTCACCCCTCCACTTT; CDR3: CASSTENNSPLHF
J: TRBJ1-1; length: 12; D: .; V: TRBV28; DNA: TGTGCCAGCAGGACCCTGCGGACTGAAGCTTTCTTT; CDR3: CASRTLRTEAFF
J: TRBJ2-2; length: 15; D: TRBD1; V: TRBV27; DNA: TGTGCCAGCAGCGAGGGACAGATCAACACCGGGGAGCTGTTTTTT; CDR3: CASSEGQINTGELFF
J: TRBJ2-2; length: 16; D: .; V: TRBV7-9; DNA: TGTGCCAGCAGCCACGGACCAAACTCGGACACCGGGGAGCTGTTTTTT; CDR3: CASSHGPNSDTGELFF
J: TRBJ1-5; length: 15; D: TRBD1; V: TRBV15; DNA: TGTGCCACTCGACAGGGACGTTTGGTGAATCAGCCCCAGCATTTT; CDR3: CATRQGRLVNQPQHF
J: TRBJ2-1; length: 15; D: TRBD1; V: TRBV4-2; DNA: TGTGCCAGCAGCTTACAGGGGGAGGTTTACAATGAGCAGTTCTTC; CDR3: CASSLQGEVYNEQFF
J: TRBJ1-2; length: 12; D: .; V: TRBV11-3; DNA: TGTGCCAGCACCACCCCGGGACGTGGCTACACCTTC; CDR3: CASTTPGRGYTF